This T cell receptor (beta chain) was found in a study of blood T cell repertoires in COVID-19 (dated by TCRdb to about 2020). Study-level background: Samples covering the acute and convalescent phases of COVID-19 were provided by collaborators in the United States, Italy and Spain. The repertoires were made available in a free public database intended to serve as a resource for research on the immune response to SARS-CoV-2. Nearly every sample came with metadata listing a de-identified subject ID, COVID-19 status, age in years and sex. Deeply sampled blood TCRbeta repertoires from subjects exposed to, actively infected with, or recovered from COVID-19 were included in the dataset. Where available, HLA class I and class II types were taken from metadata supplied by the sample provider and were not determined by assay-based typing. The material from the prospective study consisted of cDNA or gDNA derived from T cells, B-cell-depleted T cells, or PBMCs. The samples were drawn from two sources: the first 160 participants of the ongoing ImmuneRACE study, and about 1,300 subjects contributed by 6 global collaborators.

The germline V gene provides CDR1 SGHDN and CDR2 FVKESK. The trim is 6 bases for V and 6 bases for J, with a gap of 12 bases between the germline ends. The cysteine opens and the phenylalanine closes a CDR3 of 13 amino acids. Only CDR3 DNA is held: 39 bases, read in frame from base 1. General findings and caveats noted by the study authors: The amount of clinical and demographic metadata varied by source and participant and was provided uncurated.

Each collaborating institution followed its own protocols to collect whole blood in K2EDTA tubes. For TCRbeta analysis, collaborators shipped samples in one of three forms: frozen whole blood, isolated PBMCs, or DNA extracted from either of those sample types. TCRbeta CDR3 regions were amplified from genomic DNA using the immunoSEQ Assay, a bias-controlled multiplex PCR. Turning to the authors' computational methods: The number of nucleated cells in each sample was estimated from the amplification of reference gene primers within the assay. To quantify the absolute abundance of each unique TCRbeta CDR3 rearrangement, sequence reads were collapsed and filtered. For each sample, productive Simpson clonality was calculated as the square root of Simpson's diversity index over productive rearrangements. TCRdb's version of the immuneACCESS table is confined to in-frame rearrangements and falls short of the full clone set. An unresolved V gene accounts for under half of the shortfall where checked; the remainder is of unknown origin. V and J calls plus clone size are reproduced from that table; the DNA served to infer D and trimming. Within this sample are roughly 100,000 clones, with 82% of them counted one time only. The ten largest clones represent about 5% of the sample.

This clone was observed a handful of times. No cognate antigen has been identified for it. No qualities accompany the bases; no much larger clone lies one base away. This clonotype originated in a man between 60 and 75 years old with acute or convalescent COVID-19. Sample: peripheral blood. Here the chain combines TRBV14 and TRBJ1-5; no D gene can be assigned with confidence. This receptor carries the CDR3 CASSEGSLQPQHF. The DNA sequence is as follows: TGTGCCAGCAGTGAGGGATCTCTTCAGCCCCAGCATTTT.